The 6 T cell receptor beta chains given below trace back to one sample, sequenced in a study of pediatric ulcerative colitis. Assay used: immunoSEQ multiplex PCR; TCRdb lists only in-frame clones, some missing. This sample yields about 64,000 clones, of which around 80% are seen a single time; 4% to 6.5% belongs to the top ten. Source material: blood. These receptors all stem from a boy aged 5-17 years with moderate ulcerative colitis.

The V and J genes are TRBV14 and TRBJ1-1; D might be TRBD1 (5 bases). V lost 3 bases and J 6 bases, leaving 17 bases between the germline ends. Germline CDR1 SGHDN, CDR2 FVKESK. This CDR3 is built from 15 residues. CDR3 region: CASSQYPGERPEAFF. CDR3 DNA sequence: TGTGCCAGCAGCCAGTATCCGGGGGAGCGTCCTGAAGCTTTCTTT.

This chain connects TRBV19 to TRBJ1-1; unclear D gene. The V gene lost 6 bases and the J gene lost 2 bases, with 10 bases spanning the gap. This CDR3 region has 13 residues. The germline V gene encodes CDR1 LNHDA and CDR2 SQIVND (reference sequence). CDR3 sequence reads: CASSFRINTEAFF. The CDR3 bases are TGTGCCAGTAGCTTTCGGATAAACACTGAAGCTTTCTTT.

V usage is TRBV5-1 and J usage is TRBJ2-2; tentatively, D is TRBD1 (6 bases). With 6 bases removed from V and 5 bases from J, the gap between germline ends came to 14 bases. Germline CDR1 reads SGHRS; CDR2 reads YFSETQ. The CDR3 loop spans 14 amino acids. CDR3: CASKKGQQTGELFF. The CDR3 DNA sequence: TGCGCCAGCAAAAAAGGACAGCAGACCGGGGAGCTGTTTTTT. Combining the CDR3 with reference TRBV5-1 and TRBJ2-2 gives the whole variable domain KAGVTQTPRYLIKTRGQQVTLSCSPISGHRSVSWYQQTPGQGLQFLFEYFSETQRNKGNFPGRFSGRQFSNSRSEMNVSTLELGDSALYLCASKKGQQTGELFFGEGSRLTVL.

The chain joins TRBV6-1 to TRBJ2-7; D is undetermined. The CDR3 extends over 15 amino acids. The germline V and J ends were trimmed by 0 bases and 1 base, with 10 bases remaining between them. Germline V gene sequence: CDR1 MNHNS, CDR2 SASEGT. CDR3 sequence: CASSEAIRVSYEQYF. DNA of the CDR3: TGTGCCAGCAGTGAAGCGATACGGGTGTCCTACGAGCAGTACTTC.

This clone has more than one count but fewer than ten. V is TRBV4-1 and J is TRBJ1-5; unclear D gene. The V gene lost 4 bases and the J gene lost 6 bases, with 16 bases spanning the gap. This CDR3 contains 15 residues. Germline V CDR1 and CDR2: MGHRA, YSYEKL. CDR3: CASSRSGQVSQPQHF. For the CDR3, the DNA is TGCGCCAGCAGCCGCTCGGGTCAGGTGAGTCAGCCCCAGCATTTT.

The chain is built from TRBV2 and TRBJ2-1; TRBD2 is a possible D gene (7 bases). The CDR3 has 12 residues. The germline V gene has CDR1 SNHLY and CDR2 FYNNEI. Between the trimmed V and J ends, which lost 9 bases and 8 bases, there was a span of 14 bases. Here the CDR3 reads CASRGAGHEQFF. CDR3 sequence (DNA): TGTGCCAGTCGGGGGGCTGGTCATGAGCAGTTCTTC.